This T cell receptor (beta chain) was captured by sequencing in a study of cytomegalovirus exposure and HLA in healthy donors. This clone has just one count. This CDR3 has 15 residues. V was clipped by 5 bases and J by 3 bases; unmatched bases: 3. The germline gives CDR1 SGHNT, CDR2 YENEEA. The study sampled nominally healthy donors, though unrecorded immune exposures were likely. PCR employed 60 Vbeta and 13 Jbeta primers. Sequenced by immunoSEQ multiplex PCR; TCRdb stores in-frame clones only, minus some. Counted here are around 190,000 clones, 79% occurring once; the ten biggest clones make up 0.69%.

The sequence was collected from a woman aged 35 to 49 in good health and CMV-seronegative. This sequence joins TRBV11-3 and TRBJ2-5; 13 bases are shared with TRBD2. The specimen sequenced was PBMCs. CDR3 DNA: TGTGCCAGCAGCCGACTAGCGGGGGGTAAAGAGACCCAGTACTTC. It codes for CASSRLAGGKETQYF.